This TCR beta chain is from a study of blood T cell repertoires in COVID-19. The wider study: Samples of COVID-19 (acute and convalescent) were obtained from the United States, Italy and Spain.

The CDR3 runs 14 residues. Trimming pared 3 bases from V and 6 bases from J, leaving 11 bases between. The V gene's germline CDR1 is SNHLY and CDR2 FYNNEI. Sequencing was performed with immunoSEQ multiplex PCR; in TCRdb, only in-frame clones are kept and a portion is missing. The repertoire holds 100,000 or so clones, with about four fifths as singletons. This clonotype originated in a man aged 45-65 years with active or convalescent COVID-19. Sample: peripheral blood. The V and J genes are TRBV2 and TRBJ2-2; TRBD1 might be the D (6 bases). The CDR3 sequence is CASSDQTGPGELFF. The CDR3 DNA is TGTGCCAGCAGTGATCAGACAGGCCCCGGGGAGCTGTTTTTT.